This entry lists 24 T cell receptor beta chains sequenced from one sample in a study of cytomegalovirus exposure and HLA in healthy donors. Researchers ran the PCR with 60 Vbeta and 13 Jbeta primers. The data were produced by immunoSEQ multiplex PCR, yet TCRdb's version contains in-frame clones alone and is incomplete. The sample carries about 140,000 clones, under 80% recorded once. Sequenced sample: PBMCs. Every receptor here comes from a woman in her forties or fifties in good health and CMV-seropositive.

The genes are TRBV15 and TRBJ1-2; no clear D gene. Deletions cut 5 bases from V and 1 base from J, with 8 bases between. The CDR3 covers 13 residues. The germline CDR1 and CDR2 sequences are LNHNV and YYDKDF (reference sequence). Written as DNA, the CDR3 is TGTGCCACCAGCGACGGAGTTAACTATGGCTACACCTTC. Translating it yields CATSDGVNYGYTF. The full variable domain, in which reference TRBV15 and TRBJ1-2 provide the parts outside the CDR3, is DAMVIQNPRYQVTQFGKPVTLSCSQTLNHNVMYWYQQKSSQAPKLLFHYYDKDFNNEADTPDNFQSRRPNTSFCFLDIRSPGLGDTAMYLCATSDGVNYGYTFGSGTRLTVV.

This clone has just a few counts. The chain joins TRBV7-9 to TRBJ1-5, with D tentatively TRBD1 (5 bases). This CDR3 has 16 amino acids. Germline CDR1 and CDR2: SEHNR and FQNEAQ (reference sequence). Trimming took off 1 base at V and 2 bases at J, with 12 bases between the two ends. DNA for the CDR3: TGTGCCAGCAGCTTAGGACAGATCGCTCGCAATCAGCCCCAGCATTTT. It specifies CASSLGQIARNQPQHF.

This chain connects TRBV10-3 to TRBJ2-7; the D gene is possibly TRBD1 (6 bases). The CDR3 runs to 15 residues. The V end lost 2 bases, the J end lost 3 bases, and 14 bases lay between the germline ends. CDR1 and CDR2 (germline): ENHRY, SYGVKD. For the CDR3, the DNA is TGTGCCATCAGTGAGAATCCTGGACAGTACTACGAGCAGTACTTC. Translating it yields CAISENPGQYYEQYF.

The J gene is TRBJ1-4, the V gene TRBV7-9; 7 bases map to TRBD1. Germline CDR1 and CDR2: SEHNR and FQNEAQ (reference sequence). This CDR3 has 15 residues. V shed 5 bases and J 5 bases; nucleotides not matched to a gene: 8. The CDR3 sequence: CASSPGGRGNEKLFF. CDR3 coding DNA: TGTGCCAGCAGCCCGGGCGGCAGGGGGAATGAAAAACTGTTTTTT.

The chain is built from TRBV28 and TRBJ1-1; D perhaps matches TRBD1 (6 bases). The V end was cut by 4 bases, the J end by 4 bases, with 10 bases between. The CDR3 extends over 13 amino acids. The germline CDR1 and CDR2 sequences are MDHEN and SYDVKM. The DNA of the CDR3 is TGTGCCAGCAGTTCCGGGACAATCACTGAAGCTTTCTTT. Translation: CASSSGTITEAFF.

The J gene is TRBJ1-3, the V gene TRBV5-4; 7 nucleotides match TRBD1. The CDR3 is 18 amino acids. After removal of 4 bases from V and 4 bases from J, the junction contained 17 bases not matched to a gene. Germline assignment: CDR1 SGHNT and CDR2 YYREEE (reference sequence). Here the CDR3 reads CASSTPLGGRGLGNTIYF. The CDR3 nucleotides read TGTGCCAGCAGCACGCCTCTTGGGGGAAGGGGGCTCGGAAACACCATATATTTT. The variable domain in full, completed from reference TRBV5-4 and TRBJ1-3, reads ETGVTQSPTHLIKTRGQQVTLRCSSQSGHNTVSWYQQALGQGPQFIFQYYREEENGRGNFPPRFSGLQFPNYSSELNVNALELDDSALYLCASSTPLGGRGLGNTIYFGEGSWLTVV.

This CDR3 is CASNPGMGGVRGYTF. The CDR3 DNA reads TGTGCCAGCAACCCGGGAATGGGAGGGGTGCGTGGCTACACCTTC. The gene calls are TRBV2 and TRBJ1-2; possible D gene TRBD1, 5 bases. Germline loops: CDR1 SNHLY, CDR2 FYNNEI. Trimming left V 7 bases short and J 7 bases short, with 22 bases between. The CDR3 sequence is 15 residues long. The full variable domain, in which reference TRBV2 and TRBJ1-2 provide the parts outside the CDR3, is EPEVTQTPSHQVTQMGQEVILRCVPISNHLYFYWYRQILGQKVEFLVSFYNNEISEKSEIFDDQFSVERPDGSNFTLKIRSTKLEDSAMYFCASNPGMGGVRGYTFGSGTRLTVV.

The CDR3 spells CASSPTDGTYEQYF. The CDR3, as DNA: TGTGCCAGCAGTCCTACGGACGGGACCTACGAGCAGTACTTC. V gene TRBV28 combines with J gene TRBJ2-7, with D possibly being TRBD2 (5 bases). The germline V gene encodes CDR1 MDHEN and CDR2 SYDVKM. V lost 5 bases, J lost 2 bases, and 13 bases lay in between. This CDR3 region has 14 residues.

The table lists this clone with a few counts. The V and J genes are TRBV7-2 and TRBJ2-7; 8 bases line up with TRBD1. This CDR3 has 13 residues. Germline V gene sequence: CDR1 SGHTA, CDR2 FQGNSA. Trimming took 7 bases from V and 7 from J; bases not matched to a gene: 9. The CDR3 sequence is CASTNQGAGEQYF. The CDR3 bases are TGTGCCAGCACCAATCAGGGGGCTGGAGAGCAGTACTTC.

This chain joins TRBV7-8 and TRBJ2-7, with TRBD1 as a possible D gene (6 bases). This CDR3 comprises 15 residues. The germline V gene has CDR1 SGHVS and CDR2 FQNEAQ. Trimming cost V 2 bases and J 4 bases, with 15 bases left between them. The chain's CDR3 is CASSLLAGVLYEQYF. In nucleotides, the CDR3 is TGTGCCAGCAGCTTACTTGCAGGGGTACTTTACGAGCAGTACTTC.

The chain joins TRBV27 to TRBJ2-3, with 9 positions matching TRBD2. The CDR3 loop spans 15 amino acids. CDR1 is MNHEY, CDR2 SMNVEV, per germline (reference sequence). J was trimmed by 5 bases and V by 3 bases; bases with no gene match: 6. CDR3 loop: CASSFGAGGVDTQYF. The CDR3 DNA sequence: TGTGCCAGCAGTTTCGGTGCGGGGGGGGTAGATACGCAGTATTTT.

The chain couples TRBV5-4 to TRBJ2-7; a weak D match, TRBD1 (6 bases). Trimming took 2 bases from V and 0 from J, leaving 12 bases between them. Germline CDR1 is SGHNT and CDR2 is YYREEE (reference sequence). CDR3 length: 15 residues. The CDR3 sequence is CASSLRQAASYEQYF. For the CDR3, the DNA is TGTGCCAGCAGCTTACGACAGGCCGCCTCCTACGAGCAGTACTTC. Based on the CDR3 plus reference TRBV5-4 and TRBJ2-7, the full variable domain is ETGVTQSPTHLIKTRGQQVTLRCSSQSGHNTVSWYQQALGQGPQFIFQYYREEENGRGNFPPRFSGLQFPNYSSELNVNALELDDSALYLCASSLRQAASYEQYFGPGTRLTVT.

V is TRBV5-1 and J is TRBJ2-5; D is undetermined. The J call is uncertain, as TRBJ2-7 better fits the DNA end. The CDR3 has 11 residues. Per germline, CDR1 SGHRS and CDR2 YFSETQ. CDR3 sequence: CASSGSYEQYF. CDR3 nucleotide sequence: TGCGCCAGCTCAGGATCCTACGAGCAGTACTTC.

The chain links TRBV19 to TRBJ1-1; 7 nucleotides align to TRBD1. The CDR3 is 15 residues long. With 4 bases clipped from V and 4 bases from J, the junction kept 9 bases outside the gene matches. Germline V CDR1 and CDR2: LNHDA, SQIVND (reference sequence). DNA for the CDR3: TGTGCCAGTAGTAGCTCCGACAGGGCGGGCACTGAAGCTTTCTTT. Amino acids: CASSSSDRAGTEAFF.

The chain combines TRBV28 with TRBJ1-2; weak D call: TRBD1 (5 bases). Germline CDR1 and CDR2: MDHEN and SYDVKM. This CDR3 comprises 13 residues. V shed 1 base and J shed 7 bases, with 10 bases lying between them. The CDR3 is CASSLLGVTGYTF. CDR3 DNA sequence: TGTGCCAGCAGTTTATTAGGGGTGACTGGCTACACCTTC.

This clone was seen a few times. This chain uses TRBV6-5 with TRBJ2-7; the D gene is possibly TRBD1 (6 bases). The CDR3 contains 12 residues. Trimming cost V 6 bases and J 2 bases, with 8 bases left between them. Germline CDR1 and CDR2: MNHEY and SVGAGI. The CDR3 spells CASSRDTYEQYF. CDR3 bases: TGTGCCAGCAGCCGGGACACCTACGAGCAGTACTTC.

This rearrangement joins TRBV5-8 to TRBJ1-3, with 7 bases identical to TRBD1. The CDR3 contains 16 residues. The junction had 11 bases not matched to a gene; V was cut back by 4 bases and J by 4 bases. The germline CDR1 and CDR2 sequences are SGHTS and YDEGEE. CDR3 region: CASSQGTALGGNTIYF. The CDR3 bases are TGTGCCAGCAGCCAAGGGACAGCTCTTGGCGGAAACACCATATATTTT.

This chain uses TRBV5-1 with TRBJ1-4; TRBD1 aligns across 10 bases. The V gene's germline CDR1 is SGHRS and CDR2 YFSETQ. This CDR3 is built from 13 residues. V trimming: 6 bases; J trimming: 7 bases; junction bases outside the gene matches: 3. This CDR3 reads CASTRDRGEKLFF. The DNA for the CDR3 is TGCGCCAGCACCCGGGACAGGGGTGAAAAACTGTTTTTT.

This clone was observed once. The V gene is TRBV2, the J gene TRBJ2-1; TRBD2 matches 14 bases. CDR3 size: 14 residues. Trimming removed 8 bases from V and 8 bases from J; junction bases left unmatched: 5. Germline CDR1 reads SNHLY; CDR2 reads FYNNEI. The CDR3 bases are TGTGCCAGCCGCGGGACTAGCGGGGGCTATGAGCAGTTCTTC. This gives the protein CASRGTSGGYEQFF.

The V and J genes are TRBV30 and TRBJ2-5; D call uncertain. The CDR3 has 12 residues. Germline CDR1 reads GTSNPN; CDR2 reads SVGIG (reference sequence). Trimming shortened V by 2 bases and J by 5 bases, and 9 bases separated the two germline ends. As DNA, the CDR3 is TGTGCCTGGAGTAATAGTTCCGAGACCCAGTACTTC. The encoded protein is CAWSNSSETQYF.

This sequence joins TRBV6-4 and TRBJ2-2; D possibly corresponds to TRBD1 (6 bases). Deletions cut 6 bases from V and 8 bases from J, with 16 bases between. Germline values: CDR1 MRHNA, CDR2 SNTAGT. The CDR3 extends over 14 amino acids. This CDR3 reads CASRESQGVGELFF. The CDR3 DNA is TGTGCCAGCAGAGAATCACAGGGAGTTGGGGAGCTGTTTTTT.

The chain links TRBV5-1 to TRBJ2-2; 16 bases align to TRBD2. The CDR3 has 18 residues. Trimming took 4 bases from V and 8 from J; bases not matched to a gene: 11. From germline, CDR1 is SGHRS and CDR2 YFSETQ. The CDR3 sequence: CASSPGTSGGASRGELFF. CDR3 DNA: TGCGCCAGCAGCCCAGGGACTAGCGGGGGGGCCTCCAGAGGGGAGCTGTTTTTT.

This clone was counted once. The chain combines TRBV28 with TRBJ2-2, with D possibly matching TRBD1 (6 bases). The germline V gene encodes CDR1 MDHEN and CDR2 SYDVKM. Trimming shortened V by 9 bases and J by 4 bases, and 15 bases separated the two germline ends. The CDR3 spans 14 residues. CDR3 bases: TGTGCCAGTTCGACAGGTGGATCCACCGGGGAGCTGTTTTTT. This translates into CASSTGGSTGELFF.

This sequence joins TRBV27 and TRBJ1-2; TRBD1 agrees at 7 bases. The CDR3 is 16 amino acids. Germline V gene sequence: CDR1 MNHEY, CDR2 SMNVEV (reference sequence). The V and J ends lost 3 bases and 6 bases, in that order; junction bases with no gene match: 13. CDR3 nucleotide sequence: TGTGCCAGCAGTTTCTCAATTTCCGGGACAGCCGATGGCTACACCTTC. Amino acids: CASSFSISGTADGYTF.